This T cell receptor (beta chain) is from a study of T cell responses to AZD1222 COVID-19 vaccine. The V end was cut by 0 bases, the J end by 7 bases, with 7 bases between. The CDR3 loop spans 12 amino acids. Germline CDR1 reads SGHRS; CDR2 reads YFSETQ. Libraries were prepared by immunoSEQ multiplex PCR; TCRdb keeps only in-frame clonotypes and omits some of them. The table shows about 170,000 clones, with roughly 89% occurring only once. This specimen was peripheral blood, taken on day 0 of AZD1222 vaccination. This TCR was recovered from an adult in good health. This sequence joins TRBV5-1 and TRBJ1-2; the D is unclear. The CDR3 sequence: CASSLDSLGYTF. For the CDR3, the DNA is TGCGCCAGCAGCTTGGACAGTCTTGGCTACACCTTC.